These 24 T cell receptor beta chains were sequenced from one sample in a study of blood T cell repertoires in COVID-19 (dated by TCRdb to 2020 to 2021). The method behind the library was the immunoSEQ multiplex PCR assay. TCRdb provides this immuneACCESS table in a form limited to in-frame rearrangements. Some clones are lacking; in checked studies, under half of them reflect an unresolved V gene, and why the rest are absent is not known. Across this sample there are roughly 150,000 clones, with around 80% seen only once. The biggest ten clones account for around 19% of the sample. Material for sequencing was PBMCs or T cells enriched from blood (not recorded which). The receptors were gathered from a woman in her 70s in a cohort exposed to, infected with or recovered from COVID-19 (not recorded which).

The chain links TRBV6-1 to TRBJ1-1; the match to TRBD1 covers 9 bases. V shed 1 base and J 4 bases; nucleotides not matched to a gene: 4. The germline V gene has CDR1 MNHNS and CDR2 SASEGT. The CDR3 totals 15 residues. The CDR3 loop is CASSEGGTGPTEAFF. The CDR3 nucleotides read TGTGCCAGCAGTGAAGGCGGGACAGGGCCCACTGAAGCTTTCTTT.

This chain uses TRBV3-1 (or the pseudogene TRBV3-2) with TRBJ2-1; TRBD1 aligns across 11 bases. This CDR3 is 14 amino acids long. The germline gives CDR1 LGHDT, CDR2 YNNKEL (reference sequence). V shed 3 bases, J shed 8 bases, and the junction held 3 bases outside the gene matches. CDR3 amino acids: CASSHGQGADEQFF. The CDR3 nucleotides are TGTGCCAGCAGCCACGGACAGGGGGCAGATGAGCAGTTCTTC.

V is TRBV7-3 and J is TRBJ2-3; 7 nucleotides align to TRBD2. This CDR3 has 13 residues. Germline CDR1 SGHTA, CDR2 FQGTGA. J was trimmed by 5 bases and V by 6 bases; bases with no gene match: 5. The CDR3 sequence: CASSLEREDTQYF. DNA of the CDR3: TGTGCCAGCAGTTTAGAGCGGGAAGATACGCAGTATTTT.

This clone came up a few times. This rearrangement joins TRBV20-1 to TRBJ1-6; the D is unclear. This CDR3 is 11 amino acids long. Trimming took 3 bases from V and 11 from J, leaving 8 bases between them. Germline V CDR1 and CDR2: DFQATT, SNEGSKA (reference sequence). CDR3 amino acids: CSASFPTPLHF. The DNA of the CDR3 is TGCAGTGCTAGTTTTCCTACACCCCTCCACTTT.

This clone was seen only once. The chain has TRBV7-3 and TRBJ1-1; 7 bases agree with TRBD1. The germline V gene encodes CDR1 SGHTA and CDR2 FQGTGA. The CDR3 length is 15 residues. The ends lost 5 bases at V and 0 bases at J; junction bases unmatched: 6. DNA of the CDR3: TGTGCCAGCAGCCAACAGGGGACACTGAACACTGAAGCTTTCTTT. It is translated as CASSQQGTLNTEAFF.

Notes on this clone: Its ends do not fully match the called genes, so a read error is possible. The chain couples TRBV5-1 to TRBJ1-2; 9 bases align to TRBD1. The CDR3 loop spans 15 amino acids. The germline V gene has CDR1 SGHRS and CDR2 YFSETQ. This chain's CDR3 is CATSRQGGEGYGYTF. The CDR3 coding sequence is TGCGCCACCAGCCGACAGGGGGGAGAGGGGTATGGCTACACCTTC.

The chain uses TRBV5-1 and TRBJ1-1; 9 bases align to TRBD1. V trimming: 2 bases; J trimming: 3 bases; junction bases outside the gene matches: 5. CDR1 SGHRS and CDR2 YFSETQ come from the germline V gene. The CDR3 is 15 residues long. The CDR3 DNA reads as TGCGCCAGCAGCTTACAGGGGGCTGGTGACACTGAAGCTTTCTTT. Its translation is CASSLQGAGDTEAFF.

V usage is TRBV15 and J usage is TRBJ1-3, with D unclear. The V and J ends lost 0 bases and 0 bases respectively, with 9 bases between them. Germline CDR1 is LNHNV and CDR2 is YYDKDF (reference sequence). This CDR3 region has 16 residues. The CDR3 DNA follows: TGTGCCACCAGCAGAGATCCCGGGTACTCTGGAAACACCATATATTTT. This gives the protein CATSRDPGYSGNTIYF.

This chain uses TRBV4-1 with TRBJ2-7, with TRBD2 matching 10 bases. The CDR3 is made up of 18 amino acids. Germline V gives CDR1 MGHRA, CDR2 YSYEKL. The J segment lost 2 bases and the V segment lost 4 bases, leaving 14 bases of the junction unmatched. This chain's CDR3 is CASSLEVGAGGITYEQYF. CDR3 nucleotides: TGCGCCAGCAGCCTTGAGGTGGGAGCGGGAGGGATTACCTACGAGCAGTACTTC.

The CDR3 is CASRPTGAGTPEQFF. DNA for the CDR3: TGTGCCAGCAGACCCACAGGAGCGGGAACCCCTGAGCAGTTCTTC. This chain joins TRBV28 and TRBJ2-1, with 7 bases matching TRBD2. V gave up 6 bases and J gave up 9 bases; unmatched junction bases: 14. Germline lookup yields CDR1 MDHEN and CDR2 SYDVKM. The CDR3 has 15 amino acids.

The chain combines TRBV5-1 with TRBJ1-6; no clear D. V lost 2 bases and J lost 0, with 6 bases in between. Germline loops: CDR1 SGHRS, CDR2 YFSETQ. This CDR3 is built from 15 residues. The CDR3 DNA follows: TGCGCCAGCAGCTTTGATAGCTCCTATAATTCACCCCTCCACTTT. It is translated as CASSFDSSYNSPLHF.

The rearrangement joins TRBV24-1 to TRBJ1-1; D not certain. The CDR3 totals 15 residues. Germline-derived CDR1 and CDR2 are KGHDR and SFDVKD. Trimming pared 5 bases from V and 2 bases from J, leaving 14 bases between. The CDR3 loop is CATSGGRSQNTEAFF. CDR3 sequence (DNA): TGTGCCACCAGTGGTGGCAGATCACAAAACACTGAAGCTTTCTTT.

V and J are TRBV7-3 and TRBJ2-6; tentative D call: TRBD1 (6 bases). V lost 0 bases to trimming and J lost 4 bases, with 10 bases between them. Germline V gene lookup returns CDR1 SGHTA and CDR2 FQGTGA. This CDR3 has 16 amino acids. The CDR3, as DNA: TGTGCCAGCAGCTTAACGTGGGGGCCCGGGGCCAACGTCCTGACTTTC. It translates to CASSLTWGPGANVLTF. Variable domain in full (rest from reference TRBV7-3 and TRBJ2-6): GAGVSQTPSNKVTEKGKYVELRCDPISGHTALYWYRQSLGQGPEFLIYFQGTGAADDSGLPNDRFFAVRPEGSVSTLKIQRTERGDSAVYLCASSLTWGPGANVLTFGAGSRLTVL.

The rearrangement links TRBV28 to TRBJ1-2, with TRBD1 identical over 7 bases. The germline CDR1 and CDR2 sequences are MDHEN and SYDVKM. The CDR3 totals 13 residues. V gave up 2 bases and J gave up 3 bases; unmatched junction bases: 0. CDR3 region: CASSLDRDYGYTF. The CDR3 nucleotides read TGTGCCAGCAGTTTAGACAGGGACTATGGCTACACCTTC.

The rearrangement uses TRBV4-1 and TRBJ2-2; possible D gene TRBD2, 6 bases. The CDR3 spans 15 residues. V lost 1 base to trimming and J lost 2 bases, with 8 bases between them. CDR1 is MGHRA, CDR2 YSYEKL, per germline. CDR3 protein: CASSQGLVNTGELFF. The CDR3 nucleotides read TGCGCCAGCAGCCAAGGACTAGTCAACACCGGGGAGCTGTTTTTT.

The chain recombines TRBV10-3 with TRBJ2-1; no reliable D call. This CDR3 is built from 13 residues. The V end was cut by 8 bases, the J end by 2 bases, with 10 bases between. Germline V gene lookup returns CDR1 ENHRY and CDR2 SYGVKD. The CDR3: CAIGPVPYNEQFF. Here the CDR3 DNA reads TGTGCCATCGGGCCTGTACCCTACAATGAGCAGTTCTTC.

The chain uses TRBV28 and TRBJ1-6; 8 bases agree with TRBD1. Germline V CDR1 and CDR2: MDHEN, SYDVKM. V was pared by 2 bases and J by 7 bases, with 4 bases of the junction left unmatched. The CDR3 extends over 15 amino acids. The CDR3 region is CASSLTDRGNSPLHF. CDR3 coding DNA: TGTGCCAGCAGTTTAACAGACAGGGGCAATTCACCCCTCCACTTT.

The gene calls are TRBV6-1 and TRBJ2-7, with TRBD2 as a possible D gene (5 bases). CDR3 size: 15 residues. Trimming removed 3 bases at V and 0 bases at J, with 12 bases between. From germline, CDR1 is MNHNS and CDR2 SASEGT. Written as DNA, the CDR3 is TGTGCCAGCAGTGACAGGAACGACTACTCCTACGAGCAGTACTTC. Translation gives CASSDRNDYSYEQYF.

V and J are TRBV7-9 and TRBJ2-7, with 10 positions matching TRBD2. Germline V gives CDR1 SEHNR, CDR2 FQNEAQ (reference sequence). CDR3 length equals 15 residues. Trimming removed 2 bases from V and 2 bases from J; junction bases left unmatched: 3. CDR3 sequence (DNA): TGTGCCAGCAGCTTACTAGCGGGGGCGACCTACGAGCAGTACTTC. It codes for CASSLLAGATYEQYF.

V usage is TRBV28 and J usage is TRBJ1-5; TRBD1 is a possible D gene (5 bases). V lost 6 bases, J lost 3 bases, and 9 bases lay in between. Germline V gives CDR1 MDHEN, CDR2 SYDVKM. CDR3 length: 13 residues. The CDR3 DNA is TGTGCCAGCAGGACAGTACTCAATCAGCCCCAGCATTTT. Its translation: CASRTVLNQPQHF.

The chain uses TRBV6-5 and TRBJ2-7, with D possibly matching TRBD2 (5 bases). Deletions cut 4 bases from V and 2 bases from J, with 12 bases between. CDR1 and CDR2 (germline): MNHEY, SVGAGI. The CDR3 has 14 amino acids. The CDR3 nucleotides are TGTGCCAGCAGTTCACACACCGGGGCCTACGAGCAGTACTTC. The encoded protein is CASSSHTGAYEQYF.

This clone was picked up one time. Other DNA sequences in the same sample also yield this CDR3. The chain has TRBV2 and TRBJ1-1; perhaps TRBD1 as D (5 bases). V shed 3 bases and J shed 5 bases, with 10 bases lying between them. Germline lookup yields CDR1 SNHLY and CDR2 FYNNEI. This CDR3 comprises 13 residues. The CDR3 reads CASSEQGWTEAFF. CDR3 in DNA: TGTGCCAGCAGTGAGCAGGGTTGGACTGAAGCTTTCTTT.

This clone was seen just once. V usage is TRBV5-1 and J usage is TRBJ2-5; 7 bases are shared with TRBD2. Trimming cost V 2 bases and J 2 bases; bases outside gene matches: 9. The CDR3 is 16 amino acids. Germline V CDR1 and CDR2: SGHRS, YFSETQ. The CDR3 here is CASSFAPMGLQETQYF. The CDR3 DNA follows: TGCGCCAGCAGCTTTGCGCCCATGGGACTACAAGAGACCCAGTACTTC.

CDR3 bases: TGTGCCAGCAGCTTTAGTACAGGGGGCTGGGGAGATACGCAGTATTTT. Its translation is CASSFSTGGWGDTQYF. The chain recombines TRBV9 with TRBJ2-3; TRBD1 matches 9 bases. This CDR3 has 16 amino acids. The V and J ends lost 4 bases and 5 bases, in that order; junction bases with no gene match: 11. The germline CDR1 and CDR2 sequences are SGDLS and YYNGEE.